These 18 T cell receptor beta chains originate from one sample sequenced in a study of T cells in Graves' hyperthyroidism and ophthalmopathy. Amplified TCR beta CDR3 regions came from RNA transcripts. An initial round of RT-PCR targeting the TCR CDR3 relied on the HTBI primer set. From the multiplex PCR reads, TCRdb called clonotypes with MiXCR, one entry per CDR3 protein. The sample has a few hundred thousand distinct CDR3 sequences; 15% to 17% are singletons. The sequenced sample consisted of blood. The source of these receptors is a woman between 18 and 29 years old with Graves' hyperthyroidism that later progressed to Graves' ophthalmopathy.

There are a few counts of this clonotype. CDR3 nucleotides: TGTGCCAGCAGTGAAAGGGCTAGCACAGATACGCAGTATTTT. Translating gives CASSERASTDTQYF. The chain recombines TRBV6-1 with TRBJ2-3; D call uncertain. The CDR3 is 14 residues long. Trimming pared 2 bases from V and 0 bases from J, leaving 6 bases between. Germline V gene sequence: CDR1 MNHNS, CDR2 SASEGT.

This clonotype was counted only a few times. The gene calls are TRBV4-1 and TRBJ2-1; 12 bases match TRBD2. Germline CDR1 MGHRA, CDR2 YSYEKL. The CDR3 loop spans 23 amino acids. The junction had 25 bases not matched to a gene; V was cut back by 5 bases and J by 2 bases. The chain's CDR3 is CASSSRIVALAGGEGRTYNEQFF. In nucleotides, the CDR3 is TGCGCCAGCAGCTCTCGAATTGTGGCTCTAGCGGGAGGGGAAGGGCGGACCTACAATGAGCAGTTCTTC.

This clonotype was detected a few times. V is TRBV7-3 and J is TRBJ2-7; D tentatively fits TRBD1 or TRBD2 (5 bases each). Germline CDR1 reads SGHTA; CDR2 reads FQGTGA. The CDR3 loop spans 12 amino acids. Trimming removed 3 bases from V and 6 bases from J, with 9 bases in between. CDR3 region: CASSLERGEQYF. For the CDR3, the DNA is TGTGCCAGCAGCTTGGAGAGGGGCGAGCAGTACTTC.

In its sample, this clonotype was seen a few times. The chain recombines TRBV18 with TRBJ1-4; D is uncertain. Trimming stripped 2 bases from V and 0 bases from J, with 7 bases between. Per the germline V gene, CDR1 is KGHSH and CDR2 is LQKENI. CDR3 length: 15 amino acids. Here the CDR3 reads CASSPGQATNEKLFF. The CDR3 DNA follows: TGTGCCAGCTCACCAGGGCAGGCAACTAATGAAAAACTGTTTTTT.

This clonotype has only a few counts. V is TRBV2 and J is TRBJ1-5, with D maybe TRBD1 (5 bases). Trimming stripped 7 bases from V and 1 base from J, with 14 bases between. Germline CDR1 SNHLY, CDR2 FYNNEI. This CDR3 has 15 residues. In DNA form, the CDR3 reads TGTGCCAGCAACTATAGGGGCGGAAGCAATCAGCCCCAGCATTTT. Its translation: CASNYRGGSNQPQHF.

The gene calls are TRBV6-2 or TRBV6-3 and TRBJ2-1; 8 nucleotides agree with TRBD2. This CDR3 comprises 15 residues. The V gene end was trimmed by 6 bases and the J gene end by 0 bases; junction bases not matched to a gene: 4. CDR1 is MNHEY and CDR2 is SVGEGT in the germline V gene. CDR3 sequence: CASRPGTSSYNEQFF. In nucleotides, the CDR3 is TGTGCCAGCAGACCCGGGACTAGCTCCTACAATGAGCAGTTCTTC.

This clonotype was counted ten times or more. The CDR3: CASRRQGAGETQYF. CDR3 sequence (DNA): TGTGCCAGCAGAAGACAGGGGGCTGGAGAGACCCAGTACTTC. The chain uses TRBV6-1 and TRBJ2-5, with TRBD1 identical over 10 bases. There are 14 residues in the CDR3. The germline gives CDR1 MNHNS, CDR2 SASEGT. The V gene end was trimmed by 6 bases and the J gene end by 4 bases; junction bases not matched to a gene: 5.

Remarks on this clonotype: A junction end diverges from the germline sequence, so it may reflect a read error. This chain connects TRBV4-1 to TRBJ1-4, with 8 bases fitting TRBD1. The CDR3 contains 15 residues. Germline CDR1 is MGHRA and CDR2 is YSYEKL. The CDR3: CTSSQTGATNEKLFF. For the CDR3, the DNA is TGCACCAGCAGCCAGACAGGGGCGACTAATGAAAAACTGTTTTTT.

The chain uses TRBV19 and TRBJ2-7; possible D gene TRBD1, 6 bases. Trimming removed 1 base at V and 6 bases at J, with 13 bases between. Germline CDR1 is LNHDA and CDR2 is SQIVND (reference sequence). The CDR3 extends over 14 amino acids. CDR3 region: CASSIGTGYTEQYF. The CDR3 DNA sequence: TGTGCCAGTAGTATAGGAACAGGGTACACCGAGCAGTACTTC.

This clonotype came up many times. The chain has TRBV29-1 and TRBJ2-7; D unresolved. The CDR3 is 13 amino acids. Trimming left V 5 bases short and J 4 bases short, with 15 bases between. Germline V lookup: CDR1 SQVTM, CDR2 ANQGSEA. CDR3 amino acids: CSVLHTDGYEQYF. CDR3 DNA: TGCAGCGTTCTTCATACAGACGGGTACGAGCAGTACTTC.

This clonotype has a count of ten or more. V is TRBV28 and J is TRBJ1-2; 7 bases are shared with TRBD1. V shed 5 bases and J 2 bases; nucleotides not matched to a gene: 8. The germline V gene has CDR1 MDHEN and CDR2 SYDVKM. The CDR3 spans 15 residues. The CDR3 spells CASSPYTTGNYGYTF. Here the CDR3 DNA reads TGTGCCAGCAGTCCTTATACGACAGGGAACTATGGCTACACCTTC.

As for this clonotype: One end of the junction varies from germline; a read error may be responsible. The chain couples TRBV7-9 to TRBJ1-2; D unresolved. Germline CDR1 SEHNR, CDR2 FQNEAQ (reference sequence). This CDR3 has 12 amino acids. CDR3 coding DNA: TGTGCCAACAGCTATAACGCTGTTGGCTACACCTTC. Translation: CANSYNAVGYTF.

The table lists this clonotype with a few counts. The junction and the germline gene differ at one end; a read error may be behind it. The chain employs TRBV7-9 and TRBJ2-1; D is possibly TRBD2 (6 bases). This CDR3 has 19 residues. The germline gives CDR1 SEHNR, CDR2 FQNEAQ (reference sequence). As DNA, the CDR3 is TGTGCCAGCAGCTTAGGAGCGGGCCCTTACTTCCCCACTGACAATGAGCAGTCCTTC. The encoded protein is CASSLGAGPYFPTDNEQSF. Full variable domain (outside the CDR3, taken from reference TRBV7-9 and TRBJ2-1): DTGVSQNPRHKITKRGQNVTFRCDPISEHNRLYWYRQTLGQGPEFLTYFQNEAQLEKSRLLSDRFSAERPKGSFSTLEIQRTEQGDSAMYLCASSLGAGPYFPTDNEQSFGPGTRLTVL.

The CDR3 DNA follows: TGTGCCAGCAGTTTGGCAGCGGCGACCTACGAGCAGTACTTC. Protein: CASSLAAATYEQYF. The chain couples TRBV28 to TRBJ2-7, with TRBD2 as a possible D gene (5 bases). The CDR3 totals 14 residues. V gave up 3 bases and J gave up 2 bases, with 11 bases separating them. The V gene's germline CDR1 is MDHEN and CDR2 SYDVKM.

This clonotype showed up many times. The V and J genes are TRBV20-1 and TRBJ2-3; possibly TRBD1 for D (6 bases). This CDR3 contains 13 residues. Trimming shortened V by 5 bases and J by 6 bases, and 15 bases separated the two germline ends. Germline lookup yields CDR1 DFQATT and CDR2 SNEGSKA (reference sequence). DNA of the CDR3: TGCAGTGCTTCCGGAGCAGGGGTCGATACGCAGTATTTT. Translation gives CSASGAGVDTQYF.

This clonotype appeared many times. The CDR3 DNA reads as TGCAGTGCTAGCATTGGGTGGGAGGCCAATGAGCAGTTCTTC. Translation: CSASIGWEANEQFF. The chain links TRBV20-1 to TRBJ2-1, with a possible D match to TRBD2 (6 bases). The CDR3 extends over 14 amino acids. Trimming left V 3 bases short and J 6 bases short, with 15 bases between. In germline, CDR1 is DFQATT, CDR2 SNEGSKA (reference sequence).

A remark on this clonotype: A much larger clonotype is one base distant, so this may be a read error. The chain has TRBV2 and TRBJ2-3, with D unclear. With 5 bases removed from V and 2 bases from J, the gap between germline ends came to 8 bases. CDR1 and CDR2 (germline): SNHLY, FYNNEI. This CDR3 region has 13 residues. This chain's CDR3 is CASSPTHTDTQYF. The CDR3 DNA is TGTGCCAGCAGTCCCACCCACACAGATACGCAGTATTTT. Full variable domain (remainder filled in from reference TRBV2 and TRBJ2-3): EPEVTQTPSHQVTQMGQEVILRCVPISNHLYFYWYRQILGQKVEFLVSFYNNEISEKSEIFDDQFSVERPDGSNFTLKIRSTKLEDSAMYFCASSPTHTDTQYFGPGTRLTVL.

This clonotype was seen ten or more times. This sequence joins TRBV7-6 and TRBJ2-1; 8 bases are shared with TRBD2. Germline CDR1 and CDR2: SGHVS and FNYEAQ. The ends lost 4 bases at V and 3 bases at J; junction bases unmatched: 23. The CDR3 sequence is 21 residues long. DNA of the CDR3: TGTGCCAGCAGCTCCCCGGCTACCCTCCAAACTGGGCTAGCGGGCTACAATGAGCAGTTCTTC. It specifies CASSSPATLQTGLAGYNEQFF. Complete variable domain (other parts from reference TRBV7-6 and TRBJ2-1): GAGVSQSPRYKVTKRGQDVALRCDPISGHVSLYWYRQALGQGPEFLTYFNYEAQQDKSGLPNDRFSAERPEGSISTLTIQRTEQRDSAMYRCASSSPATLQTGLAGYNEQFFGPGTRLTVL.